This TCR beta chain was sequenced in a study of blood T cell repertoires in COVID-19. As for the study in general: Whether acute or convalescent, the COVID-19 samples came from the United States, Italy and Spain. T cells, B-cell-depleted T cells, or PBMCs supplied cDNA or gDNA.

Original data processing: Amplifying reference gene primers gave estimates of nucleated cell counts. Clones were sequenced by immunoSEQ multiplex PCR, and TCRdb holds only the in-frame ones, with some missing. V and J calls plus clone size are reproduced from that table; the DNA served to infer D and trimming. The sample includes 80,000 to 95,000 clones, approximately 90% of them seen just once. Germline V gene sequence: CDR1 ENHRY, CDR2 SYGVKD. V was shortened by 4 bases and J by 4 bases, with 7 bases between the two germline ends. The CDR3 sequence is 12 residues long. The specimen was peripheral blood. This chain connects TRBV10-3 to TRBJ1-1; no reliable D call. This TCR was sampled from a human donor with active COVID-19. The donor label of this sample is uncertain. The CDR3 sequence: CAISGVSTEAFF. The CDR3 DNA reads TGTGCCATCAGTGGTGTTAGCACTGAAGCTTTCTTT.